A single sample gave rise to the 14 T cell receptor beta chains below, sequenced in a study of shared clonotypes between healthy human individuals. TCRdb's table, derived via immunoSEQ multiplex PCR, lists solely in-frame clones and lacks some. The table lists roughly 380,000 clones, about 96% of them singletons. The sample was memory CD8+ T cells sorted from blood. Subset in this sample: CD45RO+ cells pooled with CCR7-negative TemRA cells. The receptors shown here come from a man aged 25 to 45 in good health.

The V and J genes are TRBV5-4 and TRBJ2-7; perhaps TRBD2 as D (6 bases). Germline V gene lookup returns CDR1 SGHNT and CDR2 YYREEE (reference sequence). The CDR3 has 16 residues. Trimming shortened V by 4 bases and J by 2 bases, and 19 bases separated the two germline ends. DNA for the CDR3: TGTGCCAGCAGCCGCTACTTAAGGAGGGTCCCCTACGAGCAGTACTTC. This sequence encodes CASSRYLRRVPYEQYF. The entire variable domain, with the rest obtained from reference TRBV5-4 and TRBJ2-7, is as follows: ETGVTQSPTHLIKTRGQQVTLRCSSQSGHNTVSWYQQALGQGPQFIFQYYREEENGRGNFPPRFSGLQFPNYSSELNVNALELDDSALYLCASSRYLRRVPYEQYFGPGTRLTVT.

The CDR3 coding sequence is TGTGCCAGCAGCGGGACTAGCCGTGGGACCCAGTACTTC. Translated: CASSGTSRGTQYF. This rearrangement joins TRBV28 to TRBJ2-5, with TRBD2 matching over 9 bases. The CDR3 runs 13 residues. Germline loops: CDR1 MDHEN, CDR2 SYDVKM. J lost 7 bases, V lost 6 bases, and 6 bases had no gene match. Using reference TRBV28 and TRBJ2-5 for the parts outside the CDR3, the full variable domain is DVKVTQSSRYLVKRTGEKVFLECVQDMDHENMFWYRQDPGLGLRLIYFSYDVKMKEKGDIPEGYSVSREKKERFSLILESASTNQTSMYLCASSGTSRGTQYFGPGTRLLVL.

The genes are TRBV5-1 and TRBJ2-1; tentatively, D is TRBD2 (5 bases). V was pared by 2 bases and J by 5 bases, with 8 bases between. Germline V gene data show CDR1 as SGHRS and CDR2 as YFSETQ. CDR3 size: 13 residues. CDR3 sequence reads: CASSLPRDNEQFF. The CDR3 nucleotides read TGCGCCAGCAGCTTACCGCGGGACAATGAGCAGTTCTTC.

The chain's CDR3 is CASSLDNNEQFF. CDR3 nucleotide sequence: TGTGCCAGCAGTTTAGATAACAATGAGCAGTTCTTC. V usage is TRBV28 and J usage is TRBJ2-1; D not resolved. The CDR3 loop spans 12 amino acids. The germline V and J ends were trimmed by 2 bases and 5 bases, with 4 bases remaining between them. Germline assignment: CDR1 MDHEN and CDR2 SYDVKM.

V gene TRBV5-4 combines with J gene TRBJ1-1; D gene ambiguous. The germline V and J ends were trimmed by 1 base and 6 bases, with 10 bases remaining between them. Germline lookup yields CDR1 SGHNT and CDR2 YYREEE (reference sequence). The CDR3 contains 13 residues. CDR3 bases: TGTGCCAGCAGCTTGATGTGGGGTGCTGAAGCTTTCTTT. Its protein product is CASSLMWGAEAFF.

J is TRBJ2-7 and V is TRBV18; maybe TRBD1 (6 bases). The CDR3 loop spans 16 amino acids. Trimming stripped 3 bases from V and 1 base from J, with 16 bases between. Germline V gene data show CDR1 as KGHSH and CDR2 as LQKENI. The CDR3 here is CASSPGTRDISYEQYF. The CDR3 region has the DNA TGTGCCAGCTCACCCGGGACCCGGGACATTTCCTACGAGCAGTACTTC.

This rearrangement joins TRBV11-2 to TRBJ2-1; the D is unclear. CDR3 length equals 15 residues. The germline V and J ends were trimmed by 1 base and 6 bases, with 13 bases remaining between them. Germline lookup yields CDR1 SGHAT and CDR2 FQNNGV. The CDR3 loop is CASSLVRGPTNEQFF. The CDR3 nucleotides read TGTGCCAGCAGCTTAGTACGAGGACCAACCAATGAGCAGTTCTTC.

The chain has TRBV11-3 and TRBJ2-5; D might be TRBD2 (6 bases). The ends were cut back, 5 bases at V and 3 bases at J, with 22 bases in the middle. Germline V lookup: CDR1 SGHNT, CDR2 YENEEA. The CDR3 sequence is 17 residues long. The CDR3 here is CASSPEYGGVGEETQYF. CDR3 coding DNA: TGTGCCAGCAGCCCCGAATACGGCGGGGTAGGGGAAGAGACCCAGTACTTC. The full variable domain, its missing parts supplied by reference TRBV11-3 and TRBJ2-5, is EAGVVQSPRYKIIEKKQPVAFWCNPISGHNTLYWYLQNLGQGPELLIRYENEEAVDDSQLPKDRFSAERLKGVDSTLKIQPAELGDSAVYLCASSPEYGGVGEETQYFGPGTRLLVL.

V and J are TRBV19 and TRBJ1-1; D unclear. Trimming cost V 3 bases and J 1 base, with 9 bases left between them. There are 14 residues in the CDR3. In germline, CDR1 is LNHDA, CDR2 SQIVND (reference sequence). Written as DNA, the CDR3 is TGTGCCAGTAGTATCAGTCCGGGGAACACTGAAGCTTTCTTT. This sequence encodes CASSISPGNTEAFF. The full variable domain, its missing parts supplied by reference TRBV19 and TRBJ1-1, is DGGITQSPKYLFRKEGQNVTLSCEQNLNHDAMYWYRQDPGQGLRLIYYSQIVNDFQKGDIAEGYSVSREKKESFPLTVTSAQKNPTAFYLCASSISPGNTEAFFGQGTRLTVV.

This clone was seen just once. The chain couples TRBV19 to TRBJ2-3; TRBD1 matches at 9 bases. Germline CDR1 LNHDA, CDR2 SQIVND (reference sequence). Germline trimming cut 6 bases from V and 3 bases from J; bases unmatched to any gene: 10. The CDR3 is made up of 16 amino acids. CDR3 nucleotide sequence: TGTGCCAGTAGCCCCCACAGGGGGCATTTAACAGATACGCAGTATTTT. It encodes CASSPHRGHLTDTQYF.

This CDR3 is CASSDRLATPPPDTQYF. The CDR3 bases are TGTGCCAGCAGCGACCGACTAGCAACCCCTCCGCCGGATACGCAGTATTTT. The chain links TRBV27 to TRBJ2-3, with 7 bases identical to TRBD2. The CDR3 is made up of 17 amino acids. J lost 6 bases, V lost 6 bases, and 18 bases had no gene match. Germline values: CDR1 MNHEY, CDR2 SMNVEV (reference sequence).

The chain has TRBV19 and TRBJ1-2; TRBD1 might be the D (5 bases). The V end lost 5 bases, the J end lost 2 bases, and 15 bases lay between the germline ends. Germline CDR1 is LNHDA and CDR2 is SQIVND (reference sequence). The CDR3 has 15 amino acids. The CDR3, as DNA: TGTGCCAGTAGTTTCCGGGGGGGGAAAAACTATGGCTACACCTTC. Its protein product is CASSFRGGKNYGYTF.

This chain links TRBV12-2 with TRBJ2-1; TRBD2 is the table's D call, not checked against the DNA. TRBV12-2 is given as a pseudogene. CDR3 length: 13 residues. This chain's CDR3 is CASLPGLANEQFF. DNA of the CDR3: TGTGCAAGTCTTCCAGGACTAGCCAATGAGCAGTTCTTC.

The chain links TRBV9 to TRBJ2-3; 10 bases line up with TRBD2. Trimming cost V 2 bases and J 3 bases; bases outside gene matches: 9. CDR3 length: 17 residues. Looked up from germline, CDR1 is SGDLS and CDR2 is YYNGEE. CDR3 in amino acids: CASSVSRVAGGTDTQYF. The DNA of the CDR3 is TGTGCCAGCAGCGTTTCTAGGGTAGCGGGAGGAACAGATACGCAGTATTTT.